Included here is one T cell receptor (beta chain) sequence, with context. It has no known antigen specificity. Base qualities are not at hand, and no much larger clone is one base apart. Library generation was performed with the immunoSEQ multiplex PCR assay. For the multiplex PCR, a mixture combining 60 forward primers for TCR Vbeta segments and 13 reverse primers for TCR Jbeta segments was used. A multiplex PCR assay on genomic DNA amplified the CDR3 region of rearranged TCR beta genes. On the Illumina HiSeq System, the amplified TCR beta libraries were sequenced as 87-base-pair reads. The original pipeline was this. Across the 670 or so repertoires, a later analysis counted tens of millions of unique TCR beta chains, around 11 million of which were shared by at least two donors. A nearest-neighbor algorithm error-corrected the raw reads and collapsed the reads into unique sequences, merging closely related sequences to remove PCR and sequencing errors. To assign V, D and J gene segments, CDR3 sequences were aligned to IMGT reference sequences. Each retained sequence needed at least a six-nucleotide match to both a V gene segment and a J gene segment. Rearrangements were called productive when the CDR3 lacked stop codons and stayed in frame with V and J; all others were non-productive. Following IMGT convention, CDR3 was defined as the stretch from the second conserved V-encoded cysteine to the conserved J-encoded phenylalanine. The earlier analysis of fewer than 700 of the donors excluded sequences that lacked an unambiguous match to a single V gene segment. In an earlier analysis of approximately 500 of the donors, a V segment was called functional when productive rearrangements were above 56.7%, and segregating when the standard deviation between donors exceeded 5%. A statistical classification framework was built to diagnose cytomegalovirus status from the catalog of TCR beta chain sequences. In a later analysis, TCR nucleotide sequences were compared against IMGT/GENE-DB human TR gene sequences so that V and J genes could be assigned. A later analysis assigned CDR3 sequences and most-parsimonious VDJ recombination scenarios with the TCRdist pipeline. In a later analysis, each TCR beta chain was defined by its CDR3 amino acid sequence together with its V-gene family, and reads lacking a unique V-gene family were excluded. A later analysis removed nearly 600 highly shared, low-generation-probability nucleotide sequences to deal with suspected cross-contamination and a sequencing artifact. A later analysis calculated a clonal expansion index for each public chain from normalized within-repertoire ranks of inferred template counts. In a later analysis, generation probabilities were computed with a VDJ recombination model fitted to out-of-frame rearrangements, and the resulting probabilities were checked against IGoR. A later analysis scored TCR-TCR, TCR-HLA and TCR-CMV co-occurrence with hypergeometric tests, applying a repertoire-size bias correction to TCR pairs. In a later analysis, false discovery rates were estimated by permuting HLA or CMV assignments 20 times. In a later analysis, co-occurring TCRs were grouped using DBSCAN, and TCRdist sequence similarity was added for clustering within HLA-allele-positive subsets. Co-occurrence clustering excluded repertoires with fewer than 30,000 or more than 120,000 public chains, plus five with anomalous nucleotide sharing. TCRdb's version of the immuneACCESS table is confined to in-frame rearrangements and falls short of the full clone set. An unresolved V gene accounts for under half of the shortfall where checked; the remainder is of unknown origin. The DNA gave D and trimming, while V, J and clone size come from that table. This sample comprises roughly 120,000 clones, 70% to 80% of them detected only once. The leading ten clones occupy 1.5% to 2.5% of the sample.

V is pared back by 5 bases and J by 3 bases, with 11 bases lying between the germline termini. CDR1 and CDR2, looked up from the germline V gene, are SGHAT and FQNNGV. Including the terminal cysteine and phenylalanine, the CDR3 comprises 13 residues. Only the CDR3 DNA stays, 39 bases, in frame from base 1. The cohort was made up of several hundred healthy bone marrow donors. All cohort members were sampled while nominally healthy, although unrecorded immune exposures were likely present. The donor was CMV seronegative and was included in the group of 352 seronegative cohort members. A peripheral blood sample was provided by each donor, and peripheral blood mononuclear cells were used for TCR beta sequencing. Genomic DNA was extracted from the blood cell samples with the Qiagen DNeasy Blood Extraction Kit. The data were obtained in a study of cytomegalovirus exposure and HLA in healthy donors (dated by TCRdb to the late 2010s). As for the study more broadly: According to an earlier analysis of 587 of the donors, some 180 million T cells yielded roughly 110 million unique TCR beta sequences and about 280 Gb of sequence data. The study aimed to test whether cataloging public T cell receptors could reveal signatures of past pathogen exposure. HLA typing covered class I and class II loci at four-digit resolution. A later analysis re-examined previously published TCR beta repertoires from about 700 donors and added high-resolution HLA genotyping to investigate patterns of TCR occurrence. To predict cytomegalovirus infection status, the study brought together high-throughput TCR immunosequencing, statistical association of individual TCRs with disease status, and machine learning. A separate validation cohort of some 130 different subjects was used in addition to the roughly 720-subject first cohort. In an earlier analysis of several hundred of the donors, high-throughput TCR beta sequencing was used to judge whether each TCR beta V gene segment behaved as functional or pseudogenic. Rather than using new phenotypic data, the later analysis identified candidate immune exposures from TCR beta sequences and from how often those sequences occurred across donors. Donor age, sex, ethnicity and CMV serostatus were collected together with the repertoire data. Among the roughly 400 genotyped donors, approximately 76% belonged to the genetic ancestry cluster associated with self-reported Caucasian donors. A later genetic analysis used genome-wide SNP genotypes for 398 of the 666 donors, treating that subset as a discovery cohort. Approximately 300 gigabases of sequencing data and roughly 81 million unique TCR sequences made up an early release that covered approximately 700 HLA-typed donors. Every repertoire in the discovery cohort had been generated on one and the same sequencing platform. Using immunosequencing, the study profiled T cell repertoires from 550 to 750 subjects and related those repertoires to cytomegalovirus serostatus. The number of typed donors differed by locus: about 629-630 for A, B, C, DRB1 and DQB1; approximately 520 for DQA1; approximately 600 for DPA1; and roughly 470 for DPB1. Among 300 to 500 genotyped donors of the cohort, an average of roughly 230,000 unique TCR beta nucleotide sequences was sequenced per donor, of which approximately 18% were non-productive. About 5 DR-DQ haplotypes were handled as single units for association and clustering, since linkage in the cohort was strong. Paper-wide results and their limitations: Because counts were too low, seventeen rarely observed V segments, including chromosome 9 orphons, were excluded from the earlier analysis of around 640 of the donors. The sequencing pipeline was judged likely to have produced a cluster of highly shared sequence variants as a technical artifact. In vitro tests confirmed that a few of the cytomegalovirus-associated TCR beta chains recognize cytomegalovirus antigens. In a later analysis, TCR association rates were found to vary across HLA loci, with the most associated TCRs seen for DRB1 alleles and the fewest for HLA-C alleles. The authors suggested that the approach could potentially be generalized to other disease states and immunological phenotypes. Correlated functional status among segregating V segments might be attributable to linkage disequilibrium, but an unknown experimental factor could not be ruled out. The cohort was sequenced for TCR beta chains only, and without alpha or paired-chain data the features that could be detected were limited. HLA typing was unavailable for some donors at each locus, so association tests used only the typed subset. In a later genetic analysis, a missense DCLRE1C variant was associated with V-gene and J-gene trimming of TCR beta chains, and the association was replicated in an independent cohort. The presence/absence analyses assumed that sequencing depth was roughly uniform across donors, and that assumption may not be true. In both the original and validation cohorts, the classifier was reported to diagnose cytomegalovirus status with high specificity and sensitivity. Assigning TCR associations to individual alleles was difficult when HLA alleles, especially DR and DQ, strongly co-occurred. While some public TCRs were present in many individuals, most TCR sequences turned up only very rarely across donors. Compared with equally common non-associated chains, HLA-associated TCR beta chains in a later analysis were more clonally expanded and had lower generation probabilities. CMV serostatus was the only immune exposure information available for the cohort. In a later analysis, most CMV-associated TCR beta chains were found to appear HLA-restricted, with HLA associations seemingly driven largely by CMV exposure. Some IMGT-functional V segments, including TRBV6-2 and TRBV6-3, could not be told apart with the 87-base-pair reads, so those segments were excluded. Broadly in line with IMGT annotations, most TCR beta V segments showed up in productive rearrangements about 90% or about 30% of the time in an earlier analysis of 587 of the donors. A later analysis associated about 18,000 TCR beta sequences with specific HLA alleles at a false discovery rate of 0.05. In the study, about 150 TCR beta chains were listed as associated with cytomegalovirus. In a later analysis, several top co-occurrence clusters were reported to appear linked to parvovirus B19, influenza, CMV and Epstein-Barr virus. Compared with the approximately 670-donor mean, donors in an Asian-associated ancestry cluster had fewer N-insertions in productive TCRs, according to a later genetic analysis. A further reported finding was that TCR beta sequences accurately predicted the HLA-A and HLA-B alleles for most subjects in the first cohort.

The sequence came from a man over 45 in good health and CMV-seronegative. Sequenced material: PBMCs. The chain is assembled from TRBV11-2 and TRBJ2-7; the best D guess is TRBD1, with 6 bases matching. The DNA reads TGTGCCAGCAGCCCGACAGGTTTCTACGAGCAGTACTTC. The encoded protein is CASSPTGFYEQYF. Joined to the reference TRBV11-2 and TRBJ2-7 proteins, this CDR3 gives the full variable domain: EAGVAQSPRYKIIEKRQSVAFWCNPISGHATLYWYQQILGQGPKLLIQFQNNGVVDDSQLPKDRFSAERLKGVDSTLKIQPAKLEDSAVYLCASSPTGFYEQYFGPGTRLTVT.